These T cell receptor beta chains were read from a single sample in a study of blood T cell repertoires in COVID-19. The table came from immunoSEQ multiplex PCR; TCRdb's copy has only in-frame clones and leaves some out. Of under 45,000 clones in the sample, roughly 90% were seen once. The specimen sequenced was peripheral blood. Receptor source: a man in his sixties with active COVID-19. Each CDR3 is given with its conserved first and last residue. The order of the fields is J gene, clone size, V gene, CDR3 protein. Size values are once, few and many counts, or a class for expanded clones, and some rows have none.

>TRBJ1-4|NA|TRBV25-1
CASSETTLTNEKLFF
>TRBJ2-7|NA|TRBV18
CASSPETNRGLEQYF
>TRBJ2-3|NA|TRBV20-1
CSASDYTDTQYF
>TRBJ2-3|NA|TRBV11-1
CASSGRGSSTKDTQYF
>TRBJ2-3|NA|TRBV6-2/TRBV6-3
CASSYPSVDTQYF
>TRBJ1-1|NA|TRBV9
CASSPPLGGAAEAFF
>TRBJ2-7|NA|TRBV19
CASSPAAGGPREQYF
>TRBJ2-7|NA|TRBV19
CASRVVQGNYEQYF
>TRBJ1-2|NA|TRBV11-2
CASSLEGAGYTF
>TRBJ2-1|NA|TRBV6-5
CATRSSGRYEQFF
>TRBJ2-7|NA|TRBV6-5
CASRSRGSADDEQYF
>TRBJ1-1|NA|TRBV7-9
CASSTFSGNTEAFF
>TRBJ1-2|NA|TRBV28
CASSSGQGPYGYTF
>TRBJ2-5|NA|TRBV7-6
CASRPTGLAGETQYF
>TRBJ1-6|once|TRBV5-1
CASSFSSDNSPLHF
>TRBJ2-7|NA|TRBV28
CASSEGLGAQIGQYF
>TRBJ1-1|NA|TRBV5-1
CASTDYTGATEAFF
>TRBJ2-7|NA|TRBV7-3
CASSLIGDSSYEQYF
>TRBJ2-7|NA|TRBV7-9
CASRSTGVGEQYF
>TRBJ2-7|NA|TRBV7-9
CASSLQGLVGEQYF
>TRBJ1-1|NA|TRBV5-1
CASSPGPDRGKARGEAFF
>TRBJ1-3|NA|TRBV6-6
CASSYSLSSGNTIYF
>TRBJ2-7|NA|TRBV27
CASSHIYEQYF
>TRBJ2-1|NA|TRBV18
CASSEGSGTYNEQFF
>TRBJ2-7|NA|TRBV2
CASSEVTSGSIFEQYF
>TRBJ2-7|NA|TRBV28
CASIRTGLSSYEQYF
>TRBJ1-4|NA|TRBV11-2
CASSWAFTATNEKLFF
>TRBJ1-2|NA|TRBV7-2
CASSLVVDGGGYTF